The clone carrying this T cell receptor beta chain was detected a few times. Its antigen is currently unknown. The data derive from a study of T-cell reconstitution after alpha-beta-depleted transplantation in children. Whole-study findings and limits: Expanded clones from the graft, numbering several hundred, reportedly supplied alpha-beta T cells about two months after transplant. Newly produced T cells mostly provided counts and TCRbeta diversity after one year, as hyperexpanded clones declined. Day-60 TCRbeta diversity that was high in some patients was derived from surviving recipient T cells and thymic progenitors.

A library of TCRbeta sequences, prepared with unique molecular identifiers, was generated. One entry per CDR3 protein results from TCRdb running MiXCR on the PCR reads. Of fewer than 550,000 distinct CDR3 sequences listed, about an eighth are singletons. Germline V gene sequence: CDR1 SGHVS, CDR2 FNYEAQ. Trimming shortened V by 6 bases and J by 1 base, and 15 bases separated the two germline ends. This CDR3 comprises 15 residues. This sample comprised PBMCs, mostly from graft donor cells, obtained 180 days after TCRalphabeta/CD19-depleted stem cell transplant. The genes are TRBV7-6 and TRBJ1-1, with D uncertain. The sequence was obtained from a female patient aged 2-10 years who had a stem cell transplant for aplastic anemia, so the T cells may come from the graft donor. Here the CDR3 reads CASSPWGRANTEAFF. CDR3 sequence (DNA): TGTGCCAGCAGTCCCTGGGGTAGGGCGAACACTGAAGCTTTCTTT.